This T cell receptor beta chain was recorded in a study of T cell responses to AZD1222 COVID-19 vaccine. Study-wide results and limits: Two doses of AZD1222 preceded a rise in Spike-specific TCR breadth and depth. Among AZD1222 vaccinees, only 5 to 7 were seropositive at baseline.

For this clone: Its antigen is still unknown.

Profiled with immunoSEQ multiplex PCR; TCRdb holds only in-frame clones, not every one. Among about 150,000 clones listed, roughly 82% were seen once. The material was peripheral blood, obtained on day 0 of AZD1222 vaccination. The source of this sequence is an adult in good health.

CDR3 region: CASEMEGGSTGELFF. The CDR3 DNA sequence: TGTGCCAGTGAAATGGAGGGAGGATCCACCGGGGAGCTGTTTTTT. This chain joins TRBV19 and TRBJ2-2; D is possibly TRBD2 (6 bases). Germline CDR1 is LNHDA and CDR2 is SQIVND (reference sequence). The V and J ends lost 8 bases and 4 bases respectively, with 17 bases between them. The CDR3 covers 15 residues.